This TCR beta chain comes out of a study of blood T cell repertoires in COVID-19 (dated by TCRdb to the early 2020s). As for the study more broadly: Samples from collaborators originated in the United States, Italy and Spain and spanned both the acute and convalescent phases of COVID-19. The prospective study material was composed of cDNA or gDNA derived from T cells, B-cell-depleted T cells, or PBMCs. Subjects who had been exposed to COVID-19, were actively infected with it, or had recovered from it provided the deeply sampled blood TCRbeta repertoires that made up the dataset. A freely available public database, intended as a resource for researchers studying the immune response to SARS-CoV-2, is where the repertoires were released. Samples were obtained from the ongoing ImmuneRACE study (first 160 participants) and from over 1,000 subjects provided by 6 global collaborators. A de-identified subject ID, COVID-19 status, age in years and sex were almost always included in the sample metadata. HLA class I and class II types, where available, came from metadata supplied by the sample provider rather than from assay-based typing.

To note about this clone: Its antigen remains undetermined. No base qualities exist here, and no much larger clone lies one base off it.

Study-wide conclusions, independent of this receptor: Clinical and demographic metadata were provided uncurated, with the amount varying by source and participant.

TCRbeta CDR3 regions were amplified from genomic DNA by means of the immunoSEQ Assay, a bias-controlled multiplex PCR. Concerning the study's data processing: Within the assay, amplification of reference gene primers was used to estimate how many nucleated cells each sample contained. To quantify the absolute abundance of each unique TCRbeta CDR3 rearrangement, sequence reads were collapsed and filtered. For each sample, productive Simpson clonality was calculated as the square root of Simpson's diversity index across productive rearrangements. TCRdb took over this immuneACCESS table, retaining in-frame rearrangements with V and J assigned. Such tables are incomplete; in checked studies, under half of the missing clones stem from an unresolved V gene, and the remainder is unexplained. V, J and clone size derive from that table, while D and trimming were established from the DNA sequence. The sample table contains roughly 150,000 clones; only one count was recorded for approximately 90% of them. Clones ranked in the top ten supply approximately 3.8% of the sample.

In the prospective study, participants were roughly 18 to 95 years old, resided in fewer than 25 geographic areas of the United States, and were enrolled through a virtual design. In the prospective study, participants were assigned to cohorts based on the clinical history participants reported in a screening survey and a study questionnaire. Exposed participants had been in contact, within 2 weeks of entering the study, with a person who had a PCR-confirmed or clinician-diagnosed case of COVID-19. Each participant in the prospective study had whole blood, serum and a nasopharyngeal or oropharyngeal swab collected by mobile phlebotomists. Additional blood draws and questionnaires over a 2-month period could optionally be provided by prospective study participants. Blood samples from the prospective study were shipped frozen or at room temperature prior to DNA extraction. V trim: 3 bases; J trim: 2 bases; unmatched bases: 5. In the germline V gene, CDR1 corresponds to SGHDT and CDR2 to YYEEEE. Taken from cysteine to phenylalanine, the CDR3 has 14 residues. Just the 42-base CDR3 DNA is kept, in frame starting at base 1.

The sequence derives from a middle-aged woman who had been exposed to COVID-19. The sequenced material came from PBMCs or T cells enriched from blood (not recorded which). In this chain, TRBV5-6 is recombined with TRBJ2-7, with TRBD1 identical over 7 junction bases. At the DNA level, the sequence is TGTGCCAGCAGCTGGTCGCAGGGGGCCTACGAGCAGTACTTC. It is translated as CASSWSQGAYEQYF.